This T cell receptor (beta chain) was identified during a study of blood T cell repertoires in COVID-19. Study-level background: Sites in the United States, Italy and Spain provided acute and convalescent COVID-19 samples.

As processed by the authors: Amplification of reference gene primers was used by the study to estimate nucleated cell counts. Produced via immunoSEQ multiplex PCR; TCRdb's table is partial and in-frame only. The DNA gave D and trimming, while V, J and clone size come from that table. The profile covers about 69,000 clones, with just over 90% appearing a single time and less than 6.5% taken by the ten largest. Germline CDR1 MNHEY, CDR2 SVGEGT. V lost 5 bases and J lost 4, with 11 bases in between. The CDR3 contains 13 residues. This chain joins TRBV6-2 or TRBV6-3 and TRBJ2-5, with D tentatively TRBD1 (7 bases). This sequence originates from a woman between 18 and 30 years old with acute or convalescent COVID-19. Input material: peripheral blood. The CDR3 loop reads CASSRQGGETQYF. The CDR3 DNA sequence: TGTGCCAGCAGTCGCCAGGGGGGAGAGACCCAGTACTTC.